This entry lists 30 T cell receptor beta chains sequenced from one sample in a study of cytomegalovirus exposure and HLA in healthy donors. Use of 60 Vbeta and 13 Jbeta primers characterized the PCR. Produced via immunoSEQ multiplex PCR; TCRdb's table is partial and in-frame only. The sample holds under 200,000 clones; under 70% are singletons and the top ten take around 3%. Source material: PBMCs. All receptors come from a woman between 40 and 50 years old in good health and CMV-seropositive.

This clone was seen a handful of times. The J gene is TRBJ2-7, the V gene TRBV7-2, with TRBD2 as a possible D gene (6 bases). The germline V gene encodes CDR1 SGHTA and CDR2 FQGNSA. The CDR3 is 12 residues long. The germline V and J ends were trimmed by 8 bases and 5 bases, with 13 bases remaining between them. CDR3 region: CASRAGANEQYF. The CDR3 region has the DNA TGTGCCAGCCGAGCGGGCGCTAACGAGCAGTACTTC.

The chain joins TRBV28 to TRBJ1-1; 9 positions match TRBD1. Trimming removed 5 bases from V and 4 bases from J; junction bases left unmatched: 11. The CDR3 runs 16 residues. From germline, CDR1 is MDHEN and CDR2 SYDVKM. The CDR3 reads CASSLGAGTGTTEAFF. In nucleotides, the CDR3 is TGTGCCAGCAGTCTTGGGGCCGGGACAGGGACCACTGAAGCTTTCTTT.

This clone has a single count. The gene calls are TRBV7-3 and TRBJ2-1; no reliable D call. Germline V gives CDR1 SGHTA, CDR2 FQGTGA. V was pared by 5 bases and J by 2 bases, with 10 bases between. This CDR3 is built from 14 residues. CDR3 loop: CASSGPAPYNEQFF. CDR3 coding DNA: TGTGCCAGCAGCGGGCCGGCCCCCTACAATGAGCAGTTCTTC.

This clone has just one count. The CDR3 reads CASSVAGDWAEAFF. Written as DNA, the CDR3 is TGTGCCAGCAGCGTAGCAGGGGATTGGGCTGAAGCTTTCTTT. This chain connects TRBV9 to TRBJ1-1; D may be TRBD1 (6 bases). This CDR3 has 14 residues. V was clipped by 0 bases and J by 6 bases, with 12 bases between them. Per the germline V gene, CDR1 is SGDLS and CDR2 is YYNGEE.

Worth noting for this clone: One junction end does not reproduce the germline sequence, and a read error may be involved. The chain has TRBV27 and TRBJ2-7, with D perhaps TRBD2 (7 bases). The length of the CDR3 is 16 residues. Germline V lookup: CDR1 MNHEY, CDR2 SMNVEV (reference sequence). This CDR3 is CASSPRDFGGGWGGPF. The CDR3 DNA sequence: TGTGCCAGCAGTCCAAGGGACTTCGGAGGAGGGTGGGGGGGCCCCTTC.

The DNA of the CDR3 is TGTGCCAGCCCACAGGGGAAGAATGAAAAACTGTTTTTT. Translation gives CASPQGKNEKLFF. The chain combines TRBV27 with TRBJ1-4, with 7 nucleotides matching TRBD1. Germline V CDR1 and CDR2: MNHEY, SMNVEV (reference sequence). The CDR3 runs to 13 residues. Trimming removed 8 bases from V and 5 bases from J; junction bases left unmatched: 5.

V and J are TRBV5-6 and TRBJ2-7; no reliable D call. Per germline, CDR1 SGHDT and CDR2 YYEEEE. V gave up 0 bases and J gave up 6 bases, with 10 bases separating them. The CDR3 has 13 residues. DNA for the CDR3: TGTGCCAGCAGCTTGGTCCCCACCGGCGAGCAGTACTTC. This sequence encodes CASSLVPTGEQYF.

The V gene is TRBV4-1, the J gene TRBJ1-2, with a tentative D call TRBD1 (6 bases). CDR1 MGHRA and CDR2 YSYEKL come from the germline V gene. The V end lost 5 bases, the J end lost 1 base, and 17 bases lay between the germline ends. This CDR3 contains 16 residues. This chain's CDR3 is CASSTQGQVFNYGYTF. The CDR3 DNA sequence: TGCGCCAGCAGCACCCAGGGGCAAGTCTTTAACTATGGCTACACCTTC.

The genes are TRBV9 and TRBJ2-3; D call uncertain. V gave up 0 bases and J gave up 6 bases, with 17 bases separating them. Germline V gene data show CDR1 as SGDLS and CDR2 as YYNGEE. CDR3 length: 16 residues. CDR3 amino acids: CASSVENWAEWDTQYF. DNA of the CDR3: TGTGCCAGCAGCGTAGAGAATTGGGCAGAGTGGGATACGCAGTATTTT.

The chain links TRBV28 to TRBJ2-2; D unresolved. CDR1 and CDR2 from the germline V gene are MDHEN and SYDVKM. The CDR3 runs 14 residues. The V gene lost 3 bases and the J gene lost 3 bases, with 8 bases spanning the gap. CDR3 protein: CASSLELHTGELFF. The CDR3 DNA is TGTGCCAGCAGTTTGGAACTACACACCGGGGAGCTGTTTTTT. Filled out from reference TRBV28 and TRBJ2-2, the complete variable domain reads DVKVTQSSRYLVKRTGEKVFLECVQDMDHENMFWYRQDPGLGLRLIYFSYDVKMKEKGDIPEGYSVSREKKERFSLILESASTNQTSMYLCASSLELHTGELFFGEGSRLTVL.

The chain couples TRBV28 to TRBJ2-3; TRBD1 might be the D (6 bases). The V end lost 1 base, the J end lost 4 bases, and 12 bases lay between the germline ends. CDR1 is MDHEN and CDR2 is SYDVKM in the germline V gene. This CDR3 has 15 residues. CDR3 amino acids: CASSLLGGRADTQYF. The CDR3 DNA is TGTGCCAGCAGTTTATTAGGGGGAAGGGCAGATACGCAGTATTTT.

The V call is TRBV7-9, the J call TRBJ2-5, with TRBD2 as a possible D gene (6 bases). Germline CDR1 reads SEHNR; CDR2 reads FQNEAQ (reference sequence). This CDR3 spans 15 amino acids. V was clipped by 5 bases and J by 2 bases, with 15 bases between them. CDR3 sequence reads: CASSRPGGSQETQYF. The DNA for the CDR3 is TGTGCCAGCAGCCGACCAGGAGGGTCTCAAGAGACCCAGTACTTC.

The chain uses TRBV5-6 and TRBJ2-2, with TRBD2 identical over 13 bases. The germline CDR1 and CDR2 sequences are SGHDT and YYEEEE. Germline trimming cut 0 bases from V and 7 bases from J; bases unmatched to any gene: 6. CDR3 length equals 17 residues. The CDR3 loop is CASSLGLAGGANGELFF. CDR3 coding DNA: TGTGCCAGCAGCTTGGGACTAGCGGGGGGAGCGAACGGGGAGCTGTTTTTT.

This chain's CDR3 is CASQGGGDQPQHF. The CDR3 DNA reads TGTGCCTCACAAGGTGGGGGGGATCAGCCCCAGCATTTT. V gene TRBV2 combines with J gene TRBJ1-5, with a possible D match to TRBD1 (5 bases). Germline-derived CDR1 and CDR2 are SNHLY and FYNNEI. CDR3 length equals 13 residues. Trimming took off 11 bases at V and 5 bases at J, with 16 bases between the two ends.

A remark on this clone: A read error may produce the germline difference seen at one junction end. The chain employs TRBV5-4 and TRBJ1-5; 7 nucleotides match TRBD1. Germline-derived CDR1 and CDR2 are SGHNT and YYREEE (reference sequence). CDR3 size: 15 residues. CDR3 in DNA: TGTGCCAGCAGTAAAGGGGGCACAAGCAATCAGCCCCAGAATTTT. This encodes CASSKGGTSNQPQNF.

This chain links TRBV18 with TRBJ2-1, with D hard to call. This CDR3 region has 14 residues. V gave up 3 bases and J gave up 0 bases, with 6 bases separating them. Looked up from germline, CDR1 is KGHSH and CDR2 is LQKENI. Here the CDR3 DNA reads TGTGCCAGCTCACCTGACACCTCCTACAATGAGCAGTTCTTC. It encodes CASSPDTSYNEQFF. The variable domain in full, completed from reference TRBV18 and TRBJ2-1, reads NAGVMQNPRHLVRRRGQEARLRCSPMKGHSHVYWYRQLPEEGLKFMVYLQKENIIDESGMPKERFSAEFPKEGPSILRIQQVVRGDSAAYFCASSPDTSYNEQFFGPGTRLTVL.

The gene calls are TRBV6-5 and TRBJ1-1; D is undetermined. Germline V gene data show CDR1 as MNHEY and CDR2 as SVGAGI. V lost 6 bases and J lost 8, with 16 bases in between. This CDR3 contains 13 residues. In nucleotides, the CDR3 is TGTGCCAGCAGGCTAAGGACGCGGGGAGAAGCTTTCTTT. Translating gives CASRLRTRGEAFF.

V usage is TRBV29-1 and J usage is TRBJ1-2, with D tentatively TRBD1 (6 bases). Germline V gene lookup returns CDR1 SQVTM and CDR2 ANQGSEA. The CDR3 extends over 14 amino acids. V lost 3 bases, J lost 7 bases, and 18 bases lay in between. This CDR3 is CSVDMSQGLSGYTF. The CDR3 DNA reads as TGCAGCGTTGATATGTCACAGGGTCTGTCTGGCTACACCTTC.

Only a few counts were recorded for this clone. This sequence joins TRBV4-3 and TRBJ2-1; TRBD2 matches at 8 bases. The CDR3 has 15 amino acids. Germline assignment: CDR1 LGHNA and CDR2 YSLEER. The V segment lost 1 base and the J segment 5 bases; nucleotides outside the gene matches: 4. Here the CDR3 DNA reads TGCGCCAGCAGCCAAGGGAGTAGCGGGAACAATGAGCAGTTCTTC. It codes for CASSQGSSGNNEQFF.

The J gene is TRBJ2-7, the V gene TRBV4-3, with 11 nucleotides matching TRBD1. The CDR3 sequence is 14 residues long. The trim removed 7 bases at V and 3 bases at J, leaving 5 bases unmatched. Germline values: CDR1 LGHNA, CDR2 YSLEER. The CDR3: CASKRDRGVYEQYF. The CDR3 DNA reads as TGCGCCAGCAAACGGGACAGGGGGGTCTACGAGCAGTACTTC.

This chain connects TRBV4-1 to TRBJ1-4, with 7 bases fitting TRBD1. V lost 6 bases to trimming and J lost 5 bases; unmatched junction nucleotides: 18. CDR1 MGHRA and CDR2 YSYEKL come from the germline V gene. There are 18 residues in the CDR3. CDR3 bases: TGCGCCAGCAGGGAATTTGTTGACCGAGCAGGGGGAAATGAAAAACTGTTTTTT. This encodes CASREFVDRAGGNEKLFF.

This sequence joins TRBV28 and TRBJ2-5, with D possibly being TRBD2 (6 bases). Trimming removed 3 bases at V and 2 bases at J, with 13 bases between. Germline V gives CDR1 MDHEN, CDR2 SYDVKM. The CDR3 is 15 residues long. CDR3 in amino acids: CASSLVLAEQETQYF. CDR3 nucleotides: TGTGCCAGCAGTTTGGTCTTAGCGGAACAAGAGACCCAGTACTTC. The entire variable domain, with the rest obtained from reference TRBV28 and TRBJ2-5, is as follows: DVKVTQSSRYLVKRTGEKVFLECVQDMDHENMFWYRQDPGLGLRLIYFSYDVKMKEKGDIPEGYSVSREKKERFSLILESASTNQTSMYLCASSLVLAEQETQYFGPGTRLLVL.

The genes are TRBV19 and TRBJ2-1; D might be TRBD1 (5 bases). V was pared by 3 bases and J by 13 bases, with 19 bases between. Germline CDR1 is LNHDA and CDR2 is SQIVND (reference sequence). This CDR3 is built from 14 residues. CDR3 sequence reads: CASSILQLEGHQFF. The DNA of the CDR3 is TGTGCCAGTAGTATCCTTCAACTGGAAGGACATCAGTTCTTC.

The chain recombines TRBV4-1 with TRBJ1-2; D gene ambiguous. The CDR3 has 14 amino acids. With 0 bases removed from V and 8 bases from J, the gap between germline ends came to 13 bases. The germline gives CDR1 MGHRA, CDR2 YSYEKL. CDR3 amino acids: CASSQDQVPQGYTF. CDR3 coding DNA: TGCGCCAGCAGCCAAGATCAGGTACCCCAAGGCTACACCTTC.

About this clone: The sample contains more than one DNA sequence encoding this CDR3. This rearrangement joins TRBV18 to TRBJ2-1; possibly TRBD2 for D (7 bases). The CDR3 has 15 residues. The germline gives CDR1 KGHSH, CDR2 LQKENI. Trimming left V 6 bases short and J 9 bases short, with 21 bases between. The CDR3, as DNA: TGTGCCAGCTCGCAAACTAGCGAACGAGGGGGTGAGCAGTTCTTC. The encoded protein is CASSQTSERGGEQFF.

This clone was seen more than once but under ten times. The rearrangement links TRBV2 to TRBJ2-7; a possible D gene is TRBD2 (6 bases). Germline-derived CDR1 and CDR2 are SNHLY and FYNNEI. Trimming took off 7 bases at V and 6 bases at J, with 16 bases between the two ends. This CDR3 contains 13 residues. Here the CDR3 reads CASTTGSVTEQYF. CDR3 nucleotide sequence: TGTGCCAGCACAACCGGGAGTGTCACCGAGCAGTACTTC.

The V gene is TRBV15, the J gene TRBJ2-2, with no clear D. The CDR3 totals 14 residues. Germline CDR1 reads LNHNV; CDR2 reads YYDKDF (reference sequence). V dropped 0 bases and J dropped 5 bases, with 7 bases sitting between them. The CDR3, as DNA: TGTGCCACCAGCAGAGATCAGCGTACCGGGGAGCTGTTTTTT. This codes for CATSRDQRTGELFF.

This chain connects TRBV5-1 to TRBJ1-1; no clear D gene. V was trimmed by 4 bases and J by 6 bases, leaving 16 bases between them. The V gene's germline CDR1 is SGHRS and CDR2 YFSETQ. The CDR3 length is 14 residues. The CDR3 nucleotides read TGCGCCAGCAGCACTGGAGTAGGAGGATCTGAAGCTTTCTTT. Amino acid sequence: CASSTGVGGSEAFF.

The chain employs TRBV4-3 and TRBJ1-1, with D possibly TRBD1 on 6 matching bases. Germline CDR1 is LGHNA and CDR2 is YSLEER. V lost 7 bases and J 0 bases, leaving 12 bases between the germline ends. The CDR3 contains 14 residues. This CDR3 is CASTPGVMNTEAFF. The CDR3 DNA follows: TGCGCCAGCACTCCAGGGGTTATGAACACTGAAGCTTTCTTT.

The chain recombines TRBV5-1 with TRBJ1-2; D perhaps matches TRBD1 (6 bases). Between the trimmed V and J ends, which lost 0 bases and 4 bases, there was a span of 10 bases. The CDR3 has 14 residues. CDR1 is SGHRS, CDR2 YFSETQ, per germline. The CDR3 DNA sequence: TGCGCCAGCAGCTTGGGAGTGGGGGCCTATGGCTACACCTTC. This encodes CASSLGVGAYGYTF.